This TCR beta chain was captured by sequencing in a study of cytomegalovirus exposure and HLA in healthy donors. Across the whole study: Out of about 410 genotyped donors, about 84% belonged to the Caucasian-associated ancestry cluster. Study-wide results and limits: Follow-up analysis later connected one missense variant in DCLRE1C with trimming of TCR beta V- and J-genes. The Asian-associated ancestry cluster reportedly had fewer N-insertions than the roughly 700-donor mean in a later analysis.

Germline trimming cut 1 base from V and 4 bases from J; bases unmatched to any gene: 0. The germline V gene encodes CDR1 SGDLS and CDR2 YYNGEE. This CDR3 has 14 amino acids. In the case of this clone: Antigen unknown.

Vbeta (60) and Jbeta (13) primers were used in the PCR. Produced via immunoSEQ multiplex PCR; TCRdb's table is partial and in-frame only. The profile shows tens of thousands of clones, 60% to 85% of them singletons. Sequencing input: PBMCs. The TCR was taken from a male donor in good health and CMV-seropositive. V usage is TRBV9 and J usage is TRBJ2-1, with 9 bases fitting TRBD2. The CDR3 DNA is TGTGCCAGCAGCGTAACTAGCGGGTACAATGAGCAGTTCTTC. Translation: CASSVTSGYNEQFF.